The 27 T cell receptor beta chains reported below all come from one sample, sequenced in a study of CD8+CD57+ T cells in acquired aplastic anemia. TCR beta VDJ and CDR3 profiles were obtained from a genomic DNA template. MiXCR, run by TCRdb on the reads, gives a single entry per CDR3 protein. The repertoire has roughly 38,000 distinct CDR3 sequences, 75% to 85% of them found once; the top ten carry over 20%. Sequencing used sorted CD4+, CD8+, or CD8+CD57+ T cells (not recorded which) from PBMCs. The receptor set was obtained from a human donor in good health, serving as a control.

V usage is TRBV2 and J usage is TRBJ1-2; D unclear. There are 14 residues in the CDR3. Trimming left V 10 bases short and J 8 bases short, with 23 bases between. The germline CDR1 and CDR2 sequences are SNHLY and FYNNEI. The CDR3 protein is CATTYTVQAPGYTF. CDR3 DNA sequence: TGTGCCACTACTTACACGGTGCAGGCCCCAGGCTACACCTTC.

V usage is TRBV29-1 and J usage is TRBJ2-1; 9 bases match TRBD2. Germline values: CDR1 SQVTM, CDR2 ANQGSEA. V shed 6 bases, J shed 1 base, and the junction held 7 bases outside the gene matches. The CDR3 loop spans 15 amino acids. The CDR3 DNA is TGCAGCGTAGGCTCGGCGGGGGGGTCCTACAATGAGCAGTTCTTC. Its protein product is CSVGSAGGSYNEQFF.

The V and J genes are TRBV25-1 and TRBJ1-4; the D is unclear. V shed 5 bases and J shed 5 bases, with 6 bases lying between them. CDR3 length equals 12 residues. Per the germline V gene, CDR1 is MGHDK and CDR2 is SYGVNS. CDR3 nucleotide sequence: TGTGCCAGCAGTCTTCCCAATGAAAAACTGTTTTTT. Its protein product is CASSLPNEKLFF.

The chain uses TRBV20-1 and TRBJ2-3, with D perhaps given as TRBD1 or TRBD2 (5 bases each). The germline gives CDR1 DFQATT, CDR2 SNEGSKA (reference sequence). The CDR3 is 17 residues long. Trimming took off 0 bases at V and 0 bases at J, with 16 bases between the two ends. In DNA form, the CDR3 reads TGCAGTGCTAGAGATGGGGCCAAGCGGACTAGCACAGATACGCAGTATTTT. This encodes CSARDGAKRTSTDTQYF.

J is TRBJ2-5 and V is TRBV10-3; D ambiguous. Germline V gene sequence: CDR1 ENHRY, CDR2 SYGVKD. V was pared by 0 bases and J by 3 bases, with 8 bases between. The CDR3 is 14 residues long. The CDR3 DNA follows: TGTGCCATCAGTGAGTCAGGGCAGGAAGAGACCCAGTACTTC. Translating it yields CAISESGQEETQYF.

This chain joins TRBV24-1 and TRBJ2-3, with D unclear. The length of the CDR3 is 14 residues. Looked up from germline, CDR1 is KGHDR and CDR2 is SFDVKD. Trimming took off 2 bases at V and 4 bases at J, with 9 bases between the two ends. The CDR3: CATSDSRQADTQYF. In DNA, the CDR3 is TGTGCCACCAGTGATTCGCGGCAGGCAGATACGCAGTATTTT.

This chain uses TRBV25-1 with TRBJ2-7, with D maybe TRBD2 (6 bases). CDR3 size: 14 residues. The V and J ends lost 2 bases and 2 bases respectively, with 10 bases between them. Looked up from germline, CDR1 is MGHDK and CDR2 is SYGVNS. The CDR3, as DNA: TGTGCCAGCAGTGAAGAAGGCGGGGCCTACGAGCAGTACGTC. Its protein product is CASSEEGGAYEQYV.

The V gene is TRBV20-1, the J gene TRBJ1-2; no firm D call. Germline V CDR1 and CDR2: DFQATT, SNEGSKA (reference sequence). V was clipped by 1 base and J by 1 base, with 10 bases between them. The CDR3 covers 14 residues. DNA for the CDR3: TGCAGTGCTAGAGCGGGGAAGAGTAACTATGGCTACACCTTC. Residues: CSARAGKSNYGYTF.

A word on this clonotype: Sequence at one end of the junction differs from germline and may be a read error. The chain recombines TRBV7-2 with TRBJ2-7; 8 nucleotides line up with TRBD2. The CDR3 contains 14 residues. The germline gives CDR1 SGHTA, CDR2 FQGNSA. CDR3 sequence: CAGSFSSGGYEQYF. As DNA, the CDR3 is TGTGCCGGCAGCTTTTCCAGCGGGGGCTACGAGCAGTACTTC.

The J gene is TRBJ2-1, the V gene TRBV10-2, with TRBD2 identical over 13 bases. Per the germline V gene, CDR1 is WSHSY and CDR2 is SAAADI. The CDR3 covers 16 residues. Trimming took 5 bases from V and 6 from J; bases not matched to a gene: 7. DNA for the CDR3: TGCGCCAGCAGTCCACCACTAGCGGGAGGGCCCAATGAGCAGTTCTTC. Translated: CASSPPLAGGPNEQFF.

The chain combines TRBV15 with TRBJ1-1, with D perhaps TRBD1 (5 bases). Trimming removed 5 bases from V and 10 bases from J, with 14 bases in between. The CDR3 is 12 amino acids. Per the germline V gene, CDR1 is LNHNV and CDR2 is YYDKDF (reference sequence). CDR3 bases: TGTGCCACCAGCCGACCGGACACCGCAGCTTTCTTT. It codes for CATSRPDTAAFF.

V is TRBV2 and J is TRBJ1-2, with a tentative D call TRBD1 (5 bases). The germline CDR1 and CDR2 sequences are SNHLY and FYNNEI. The germline V and J ends were trimmed by 1 base and 8 bases, with 14 bases remaining between them. The CDR3 consists of 14 residues. CDR3 amino acids: CASSEDLTHRGYTF. Here the CDR3 DNA reads TGTGCCAGCAGTGAAGACCTAACCCACAGGGGCTACACCTTC.

This clonotype is medium-sized (0.01 to 0.1%) within its sample. The rearrangement joins TRBV6-5 to TRBJ1-2; D is ambiguous. The V end was cut by 4 bases, the J end by 4 bases, with 13 bases between. The CDR3 runs 14 residues. Germline V gives CDR1 MNHEY, CDR2 SVGAGI. CDR3 protein: CASSSYPTSYGYTF. In DNA, the CDR3 is TGTGCCAGCAGTTCCTACCCCACCTCCTATGGCTACACCTTC.

The V call is TRBV19, the J call TRBJ2-7; 11 bases align to TRBD2. This CDR3 contains 15 residues. J gave up 2 bases and V 4 bases, and 4 bases lay outside the gene matches. Germline loops: CDR1 LNHDA, CDR2 SQIVND (reference sequence). The CDR3 DNA follows: TGTGCCAGTAGTAGAACTAGCGGGAGCGCCTACGAGCAGTACTTC. Its protein product is CASSRTSGSAYEQYF.

The chain is built from TRBV20-1 and TRBJ1-6; maybe TRBD1 (5 bases). V was cut by 2 bases and J by 4 bases, with 12 bases left in between. This CDR3 has 15 residues. Germline CDR1 DFQATT, CDR2 SNEGSKA (reference sequence). In nucleotides, the CDR3 is TGCAGTGCTAGATCCATCCCAGGGTATAATTCACCCCTCCACTTT. Amino acids: CSARSIPGYNSPLHF.

The chain is built from TRBV12-3 or TRBV12-4 and TRBJ1-2; D possibly corresponds to TRBD1 (5 bases). The CDR3 length is 16 residues. The V end lost 2 bases, the J end lost 4 bases, and 17 bases lay between the germline ends. The chain's CDR3 is CASSLNRQGGPYGYTF. In DNA, the CDR3 is TGTGCCAGCAGTTTAAACAGGCAAGGAGGGCCCTATGGCTACACCTTC.

This sequence joins TRBV14 and TRBJ1-2; D is undetermined. The CDR3 consists of 13 residues. V was pared by 1 base and J by 6 bases, with 9 bases between. Per the germline V gene, CDR1 is SGHDN and CDR2 is FVKESK. As DNA, the CDR3 is TGTGCCAGCAGCCAAGCGGGAGGACATGGCTACACCTTC. The encoded protein is CASSQAGGHGYTF.

The chain joins TRBV20-1 to TRBJ2-7; the match to TRBD2 covers 11 bases. Germline CDR1 DFQATT, CDR2 SNEGSKA (reference sequence). The CDR3 runs 14 residues. Trimming cost V 5 bases and J 0 bases; bases outside gene matches: 3. Here the CDR3 reads CSARLAGPSYEQYF. CDR3 DNA: TGCAGTGCTCGACTAGCGGGACCCTCCTACGAGCAGTACTTC.

The chain couples TRBV20-1 to TRBJ2-2, with 8 bases fitting TRBD2. Per germline, CDR1 DFQATT and CDR2 SNEGSKA (reference sequence). CDR3 length: 14 residues. The CDR3 protein is CSTHSGGRTGELFF. For the CDR3, the DNA is TGCAGCACTCACTCGGGGGGGCGTACCGGGGAGCTGTTTTTT.

This chain uses TRBV24-1 with TRBJ2-5; TRBD1 matches at 9 bases. CDR1 and CDR2 from the germline V gene are KGHDR and SFDVKD. The V segment lost 5 bases and the J segment 4 bases; nucleotides outside the gene matches: 7. The length of the CDR3 is 15 residues. CDR3 residues: CATSAGGQGGETQYF. Here the CDR3 DNA reads TGTGCCACCAGTGCCGGGGGACAGGGTGGAGAGACCCAGTACTTC.

J is TRBJ2-7 and V is TRBV5-1; a weak D match, TRBD1 (6 bases). Germline V lookup: CDR1 SGHRS, CDR2 YFSETQ. V was cut by 4 bases and J by 4 bases, with 18 bases left in between. This CDR3 contains 15 residues. CDR3 sequence reads: CASSQTTTGLYEQYF. CDR3 coding DNA: TGCGCCAGCAGCCAAACGACGACAGGCCTTTACGAGCAGTACTTC.

The gene calls are TRBV19 and TRBJ1-2; D perhaps matches TRBD1 (5 bases). CDR1 is LNHDA, CDR2 SQIVND, per germline (reference sequence). V was pared by 10 bases and J by 7 bases, with 19 bases between. The CDR3 extends over 13 amino acids. CDR3 in amino acids: CATHHGARSGYTF. In DNA form, the CDR3 reads TGTGCCACCCACCACGGGGCCCGGTCTGGCTACACCTTC.

The chain combines TRBV20-1 with TRBJ2-7; either TRBD1 or TRBD2 may supply D (5 bases each). Germline CDR1 reads DFQATT; CDR2 reads SNEGSKA (reference sequence). The CDR3 has 11 residues. V was trimmed by 6 bases and J by 5 bases, leaving 11 bases between them. The CDR3, as DNA: TGCAGTGCCATGTTGGGGGACGAGCAGTACTTC. Amino acid sequence: CSAMLGDEQYF.

This clonotype showed up just a few times. The chain is built from TRBV5-6 and TRBJ2-7; weak D call: TRBD1 (6 bases). The CDR3 totals 16 residues. V lost 0 bases to trimming and J lost 0 bases, with 13 bases between them. CDR1 and CDR2 from the germline V gene are SGHDT and YYEEEE. The CDR3 DNA reads as TGTGCCAGCAGCTTGGGGGGGCCTCTAAGCTCCTACGAGCAGTACTTC. Its protein is CASSLGGPLSSYEQYF.

This clonotype was seen once. CDR3 in amino acids: CSVAGQGVYGYTF. CDR3 in DNA: TGCAGCGTTGCGGGACAGGGGGTATACGGCTACACCTTC. The rearrangement uses TRBV29-1 and TRBJ1-2; 11 bases fit TRBD1. The CDR3 length is 13 residues. Per germline, CDR1 SQVTM and CDR2 ANQGSEA. V shed 4 bases and J 8 bases; nucleotides not matched to a gene: 6.

The chain recombines TRBV29-1 with TRBJ1-1, with 7 positions matching TRBD1. Trimming cost V 7 bases and J 7 bases; bases outside gene matches: 9. This CDR3 spans 12 amino acids. CDR1 SQVTM and CDR2 ANQGSEA come from the germline V gene. The CDR3 loop is CSAHEGGDEAFF. In DNA form, the CDR3 reads TGCAGCGCCCATGAAGGGGGCGATGAAGCTTTCTTT.

This clonotype was picked up one time. This chain joins TRBV29-1 and TRBJ1-1; weak D call: TRBD1 (6 bases). The CDR3 spans 11 residues. Germline CDR1 reads SQVTM; CDR2 reads ANQGSEA. Trimming removed 6 bases at V and 10 bases at J, with 15 bases between. The CDR3 reads CSVARTEGAFF. The CDR3 region has the DNA TGCAGCGTGGCCCGGACAGAAGGAGCTTTCTTT.